The present TCR beta chain was sequenced within a study of cytomegalovirus exposure and HLA in healthy donors. The study's findings and limits: In a later analysis, a missense DCLRE1C variant was linked to TCR beta V- and J-gene trimming.

For this clone: No antigen is known for it.

Use of 60 Vbeta and 13 Jbeta primers characterized the PCR. Libraries were prepared by immunoSEQ multiplex PCR; TCRdb keeps only in-frame clonotypes and omits some of them. The sample has about 140,000 clones; around 82% are singletons. Germline lookup yields CDR1 SGHDT and CDR2 YYEEEE. The CDR3 runs to 17 residues. With 2 bases clipped from V and 5 bases from J, the junction kept 10 bases outside the gene matches. The gene calls are TRBV5-6 and TRBJ2-3; 11 bases map to TRBD2. This receptor was obtained from a woman aged 18-30 years in good health and CMV-seropositive. Input material: PBMCs. For the CDR3, the DNA is TGTGCCAGCAGCTTTACAACCGGGACTAGCGGCCAAGATACGCAGTATTTT. Protein: CASSFTTGTSGQDTQYF. Drawing the rest from reference TRBV5-6 and TRBJ2-3, the complete variable domain is DAGVTQSPTHLIKTRGQQVTLRCSPKSGHDTVSWYQQALGQGPQFIFQYYEEEERQRGNFPDRFSGHQFPNYSSELNVNALLLGDSALYLCASSFTTGTSGQDTQYFGPGTRLTVL.